Following are 11 T cell receptor beta chains from one sample sequenced in a study of early T cells in non-severe SARS-CoV-2 infection. TCRdb called the 5' RACE reads again in MiXCR, with one record for every CDR3 protein. The sample lists over 45,000 distinct CDR3 sequences; roughly 7.8% were seen once. The starting material was whole blood, obtained at baseline. The source is an adult who was a healthcare worker with PCR-confirmed SARS-CoV-2 infection or an uninfected control (not recorded which).

This clonotype was recorded at least ten times. The chain recombines TRBV7-8 with TRBJ1-1; D is possibly TRBD1 (6 bases). Deletions cut 2 bases from V and 4 bases from J, with 17 bases between. The CDR3 has 16 amino acids. Germline V gene data show CDR1 as SGHVS and CDR2 as FQNEAQ. The CDR3 is CASSLFGGGRATEAFF. In nucleotides, the CDR3 is TGTGCCAGCAGCTTATTTGGGGGCGGCCGGGCCACTGAAGCTTTCTTT.

This clonotype was picked up a small number of times. The rearrangement uses TRBV2 and TRBJ2-7; D possibly uses TRBD1 or TRBD2 (5 bases each). The CDR3 is 14 amino acids. Germline V CDR1 and CDR2: SNHLY, FYNNEI. V was shortened by 4 bases and J by 6 bases, with 16 bases between the two germline ends. The CDR3 coding sequence is TGTGCCAGCAGTGGCCGGGACGGCCCTACCGAGCAGTACTTC. This encodes CASSGRDGPTEQYF.

There are a few counts of this clonotype. The V and J genes are TRBV12-3 or TRBV12-4 and TRBJ2-1; maybe TRBD1 (6 bases). This CDR3 has 11 residues. V lost 6 bases, J lost 16 bases, and 16 bases lay in between. The CDR3 region has the DNA TGTGCCAGCAGCAGGGGCTACAGGCCTTTCTTC. Protein sequence: CASSRGYRPFF.

In DNA form, the CDR3 reads TGTGCCAGCAGTTACCGACGGTACACTGAAGCTTTCTTT. Its translation: CASSYRRYTEAFF. This chain connects TRBV6-2 or TRBV6-3 to TRBJ1-1; no clear D. Trimming pared 2 bases from V and 3 bases from J, leaving 7 bases between. The CDR3 has 13 residues. Germline V CDR1 and CDR2: MNHEY, SVGEGT.

The chain has TRBV12-3 or TRBV12-4 and TRBJ2-5; 10 bases align to TRBD2. The ends lost 1 base at V and 7 bases at J; junction bases unmatched: 3. The CDR3 spans 14 residues. The CDR3 DNA is TGTGCCAGCAGTTTAGTTAGCGGGGGGACGACCCAGTACTTC. This codes for CASSLVSGGTTQYF.

This clonotype was seen many times. The V and J genes are TRBV7-2 and TRBJ2-7; a possible D gene is TRBD1 (6 bases). Germline V CDR1 and CDR2: SGHTA, FQGNSA. The CDR3 runs 14 residues. V lost 0 bases, J lost 6 bases, and 12 bases lay in between. CDR3 region: CASSLAGALSEQYF. DNA for the CDR3: TGTGCCAGCAGCTTAGCGGGGGCATTGAGCGAGCAGTACTTC.

This chain uses TRBV18 with TRBJ2-5, with D perhaps matching TRBD2 (6 bases). The CDR3 is made up of 13 amino acids. Trimming stripped 6 bases from V and 3 bases from J, with 11 bases between. Germline assignment: CDR1 KGHSH and CDR2 LQKENI. The CDR3: CASSTGLEETQYF. DNA for the CDR3: TGTGCCAGCTCCACGGGACTGGAAGAGACCCAGTACTTC. Together with reference TRBV18 and TRBJ2-5, the CDR3 gives the full variable domain: NAGVMQNPRHLVRRRGQEARLRCSPMKGHSHVYWYRQLPEEGLKFMVYLQKENIIDESGMPKERFSAEFPKEGPSILRIQQVVRGDSAAYFCASSTGLEETQYFGPGTRLLVL.

This chain links TRBV2 with TRBJ2-2, with unresolved D. CDR1 and CDR2 from the germline V gene are SNHLY and FYNNEI. The CDR3 runs 13 residues. The V and J ends lost 0 bases and 5 bases respectively, with 4 bases between them. CDR3 residues: CASSEAQTGELFF. CDR3 bases: TGTGCCAGCAGTGAAGCGCAGACCGGGGAGCTGTTTTTT.

This clonotype was seen a handful of times. The chain couples TRBV28 to TRBJ2-3; no clear D. Trimming pared 4 bases from V and 8 bases from J, leaving 13 bases between. Germline loops: CDR1 MDHEN, CDR2 SYDVKM. The CDR3 runs 13 residues. The CDR3 loop reads CASSSLRTVTQYF. In DNA, the CDR3 is TGTGCCAGCAGTTCCCTACGGACGGTTACGCAGTATTTT. The whole variable domain, filled in from reference TRBV28 and TRBJ2-3, reads DVKVTQSSRYLVKRTGEKVFLECVQDMDHENMFWYRQDPGLGLRLIYFSYDVKMKEKGDIPEGYSVSREKKERFSLILESASTNQTSMYLCASSSLRTVTQYFGPGTRLTVL.

This clonotype was observed a few times. The chain has TRBV30 and TRBJ1-2; 8 bases are a match to TRBD1. The J segment lost 7 bases and the V segment lost 0 bases, leaving 1 base of the junction unmatched. Germline V lookup: CDR1 GTSNPN, CDR2 SVGIG (reference sequence). The CDR3 sequence is 12 residues long. The CDR3 region is CAWSVTGGGYTF. The CDR3 DNA is TGTGCCTGGAGTGTAACAGGGGGTGGCTACACCTTC.

The table lists this clonotype with many counts. The chain carries TRBV6-2 or TRBV6-3 and TRBJ2-7; the D gene could be TRBD1 or TRBD2 (5 bases each). Germline V gene sequence: CDR1 MNHEY, CDR2 SVGEGT. The CDR3 runs 13 residues. The ends were cut back, 5 bases at V and 0 bases at J, with 8 bases in the middle. CDR3 sequence: CASSGDRSYEQYF. CDR3 DNA: TGTGCCAGCAGTGGGGACCGCTCCTACGAGCAGTACTTC.